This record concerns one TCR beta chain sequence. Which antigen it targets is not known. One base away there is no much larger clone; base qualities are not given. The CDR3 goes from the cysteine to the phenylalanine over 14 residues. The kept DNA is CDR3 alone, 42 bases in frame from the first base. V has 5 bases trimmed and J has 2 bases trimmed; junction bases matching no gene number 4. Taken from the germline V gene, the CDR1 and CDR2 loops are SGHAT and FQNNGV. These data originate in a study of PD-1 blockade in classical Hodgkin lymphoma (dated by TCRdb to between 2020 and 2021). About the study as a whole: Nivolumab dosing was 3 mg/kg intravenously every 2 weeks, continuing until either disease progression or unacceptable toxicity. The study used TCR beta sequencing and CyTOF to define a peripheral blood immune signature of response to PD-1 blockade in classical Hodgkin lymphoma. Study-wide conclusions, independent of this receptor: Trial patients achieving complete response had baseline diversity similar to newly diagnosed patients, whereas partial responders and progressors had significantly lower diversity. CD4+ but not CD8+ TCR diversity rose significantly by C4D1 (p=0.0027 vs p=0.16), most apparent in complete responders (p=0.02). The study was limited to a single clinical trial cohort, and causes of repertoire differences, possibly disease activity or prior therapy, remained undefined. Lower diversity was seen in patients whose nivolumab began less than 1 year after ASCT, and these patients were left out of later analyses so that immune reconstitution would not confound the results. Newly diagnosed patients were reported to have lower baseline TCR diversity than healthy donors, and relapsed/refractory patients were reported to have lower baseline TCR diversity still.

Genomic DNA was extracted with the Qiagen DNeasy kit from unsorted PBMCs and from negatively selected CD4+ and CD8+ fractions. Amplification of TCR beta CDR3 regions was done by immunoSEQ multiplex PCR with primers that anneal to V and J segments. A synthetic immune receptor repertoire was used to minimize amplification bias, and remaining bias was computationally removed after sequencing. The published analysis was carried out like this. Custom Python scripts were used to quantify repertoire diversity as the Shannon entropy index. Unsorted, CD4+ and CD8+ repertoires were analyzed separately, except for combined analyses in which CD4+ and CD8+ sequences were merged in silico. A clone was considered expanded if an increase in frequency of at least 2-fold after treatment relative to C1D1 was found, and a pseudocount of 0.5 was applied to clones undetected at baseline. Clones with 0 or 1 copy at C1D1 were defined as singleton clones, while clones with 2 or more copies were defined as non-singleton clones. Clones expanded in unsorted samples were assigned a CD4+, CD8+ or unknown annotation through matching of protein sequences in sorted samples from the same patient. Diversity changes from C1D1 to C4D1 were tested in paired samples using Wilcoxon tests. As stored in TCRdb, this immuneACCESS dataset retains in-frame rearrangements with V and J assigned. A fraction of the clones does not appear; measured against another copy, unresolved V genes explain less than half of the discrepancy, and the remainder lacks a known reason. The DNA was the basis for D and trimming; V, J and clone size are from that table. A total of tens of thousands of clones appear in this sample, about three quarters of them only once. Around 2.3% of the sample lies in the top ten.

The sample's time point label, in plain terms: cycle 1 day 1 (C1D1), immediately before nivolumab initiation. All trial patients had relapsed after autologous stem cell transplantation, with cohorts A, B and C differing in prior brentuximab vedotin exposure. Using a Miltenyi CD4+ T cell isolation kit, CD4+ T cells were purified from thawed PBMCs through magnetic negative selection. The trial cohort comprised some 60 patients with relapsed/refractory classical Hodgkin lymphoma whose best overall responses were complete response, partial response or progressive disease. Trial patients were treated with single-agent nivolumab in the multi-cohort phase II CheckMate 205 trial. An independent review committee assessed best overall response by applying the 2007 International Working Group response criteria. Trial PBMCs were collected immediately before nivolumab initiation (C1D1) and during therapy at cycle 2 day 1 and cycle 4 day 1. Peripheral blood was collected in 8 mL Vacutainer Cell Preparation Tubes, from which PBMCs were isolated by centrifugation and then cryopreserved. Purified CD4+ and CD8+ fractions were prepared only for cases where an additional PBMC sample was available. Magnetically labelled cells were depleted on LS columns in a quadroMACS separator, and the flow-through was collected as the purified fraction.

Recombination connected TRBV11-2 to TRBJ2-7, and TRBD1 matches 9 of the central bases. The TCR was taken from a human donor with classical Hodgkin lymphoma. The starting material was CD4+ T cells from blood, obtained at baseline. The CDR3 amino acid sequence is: CASSAGTGPYEQYF. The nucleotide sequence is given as TGTGCCAGCAGCGCCGGGACAGGGCCCTACGAGCAGTACTTC.